This T cell receptor beta chain emerged from a study of tumour-infiltrating T cells in Burkitt lymphoma (dated by TCRdb to about 2020). Broadly, across the study: TCR repertoire data were compared against clinical outcome, and productive clonality predicted overall survival and progression-free survival independently of established prognostic factors such as age at diagnosis.

This clone was detected a few times. This receptor's antigen is unknown. Qualities for individual bases were not recorded, and no much larger clone is one base off. The library was built by means of the immunoSEQ multiplex PCR assay. Not all clones reach the TCRdb copy of this immuneACCESS table, which keeps in-frame sequences only. Checked studies attribute under half of the gap to unresolved V genes and leave the rest unexplained. Counted in this sample were 14,000 or so clones; around 30% of them appeared once. The ten biggest clones cover roughly 6.2% of the sample. Material: tumor tissue. The receptor was isolated from a human donor with diffuse large B-cell lymphoma.

The CDR3 loop reads CASSLLAGKHHEQFF. The DNA reads as follows: TGTGCCAGCAGCCTACTAGCGGGGAAACACCATGAGCAGTTCTTC. The chain joins TRBV7-8 to TRBJ2-1, with 10 middle bases fitting TRBD2. CDR1 and CDR2 were assigned from the germline V gene as SGHVS and FQNEAQ. V is trimmed back by 5 bases and J by 8 bases, and the junction contains 9 bases that no gene match accounts for. The CDR3 runs 15 residues from the cysteine to the phenylalanine. CDR3 DNA is the only sequence kept; it has 45 bases, read in frame from the first base.